The following is a T cell receptor (beta chain) sequence with its context. This record belongs to a study of shared clonotypes between healthy human individuals. Per germline, CDR1 MDHEN and CDR2 SYDVKM. The germline V and J ends were trimmed by 5 bases and 0 bases, with 16 bases remaining between them. This CDR3 has 16 residues. Only CD45RO-negative cells positively selected for CCR7 counted as naive CD8 cells, so terminally differentiated effector memory CD45RA+ cells were excluded. The assay was immunoSEQ multiplex PCR, and TCRdb's table has in-frame clones only and misses some. The table shows around 620,000 clones, with roughly 96% occurring only once.

This clonotype was obtained from a woman in her thirties in good health. Sequences were obtained from naive CD8+ T cells sorted from blood. The gene calls are TRBV28 and TRBJ2-5, with D possibly being TRBD1 (5 bases). In nucleotides, the CDR3 is TGTGCCAGCAGTGTGCCAACAGGTGAATACCAAGAGACCCAGTACTTC. Protein sequence: CASSVPTGEYQETQYF.